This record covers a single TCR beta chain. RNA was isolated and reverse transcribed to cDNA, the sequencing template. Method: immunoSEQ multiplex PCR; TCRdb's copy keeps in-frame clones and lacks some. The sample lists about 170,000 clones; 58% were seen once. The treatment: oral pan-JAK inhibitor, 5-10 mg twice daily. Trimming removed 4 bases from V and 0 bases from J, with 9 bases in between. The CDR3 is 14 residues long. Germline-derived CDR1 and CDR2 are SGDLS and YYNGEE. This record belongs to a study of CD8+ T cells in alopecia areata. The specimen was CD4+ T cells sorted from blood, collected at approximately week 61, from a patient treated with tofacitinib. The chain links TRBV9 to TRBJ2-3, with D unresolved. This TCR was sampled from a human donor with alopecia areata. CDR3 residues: CASSPPGSTDTQYF. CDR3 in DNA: TGTGCCAGCAGCCCCCCCGGAAGCACAGATACGCAGTATTTT.